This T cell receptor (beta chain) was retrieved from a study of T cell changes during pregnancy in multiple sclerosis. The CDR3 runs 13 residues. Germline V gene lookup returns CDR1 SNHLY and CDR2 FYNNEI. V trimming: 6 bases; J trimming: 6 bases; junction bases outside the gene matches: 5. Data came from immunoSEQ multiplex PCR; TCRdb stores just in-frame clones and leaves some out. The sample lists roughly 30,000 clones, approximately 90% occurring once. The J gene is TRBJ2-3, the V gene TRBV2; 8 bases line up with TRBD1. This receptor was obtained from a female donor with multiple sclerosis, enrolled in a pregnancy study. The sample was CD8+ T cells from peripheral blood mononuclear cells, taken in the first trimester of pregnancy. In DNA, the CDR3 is TGTGCCAGCAGCATACAGGGGGGTGATACGCAGTATTTT. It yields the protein CASSIQGGDTQYF. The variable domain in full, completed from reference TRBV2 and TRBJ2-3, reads EPEVTQTPSHQVTQMGQEVILRCVPISNHLYFYWYRQILGQKVEFLVSFYNNEISEKSEIFDDQFSVERPDGSNFTLKIRSTKLEDSAMYFCASSIQGGDTQYFGPGTRLTVL.